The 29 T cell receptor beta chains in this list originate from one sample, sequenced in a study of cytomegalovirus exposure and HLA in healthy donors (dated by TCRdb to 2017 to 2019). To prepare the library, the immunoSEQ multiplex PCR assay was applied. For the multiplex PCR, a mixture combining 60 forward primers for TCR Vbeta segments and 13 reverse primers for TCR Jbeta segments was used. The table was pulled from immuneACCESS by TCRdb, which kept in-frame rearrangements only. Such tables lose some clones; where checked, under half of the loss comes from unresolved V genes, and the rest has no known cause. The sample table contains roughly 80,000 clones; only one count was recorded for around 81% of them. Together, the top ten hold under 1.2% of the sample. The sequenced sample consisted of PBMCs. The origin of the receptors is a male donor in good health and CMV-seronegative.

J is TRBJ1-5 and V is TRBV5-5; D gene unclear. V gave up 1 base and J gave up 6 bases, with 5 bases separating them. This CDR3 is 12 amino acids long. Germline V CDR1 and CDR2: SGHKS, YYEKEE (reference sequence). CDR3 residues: CASSLSGQPQHF. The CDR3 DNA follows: TGTGCCAGCAGCTTGTCAGGTCAGCCCCAGCATTTT.

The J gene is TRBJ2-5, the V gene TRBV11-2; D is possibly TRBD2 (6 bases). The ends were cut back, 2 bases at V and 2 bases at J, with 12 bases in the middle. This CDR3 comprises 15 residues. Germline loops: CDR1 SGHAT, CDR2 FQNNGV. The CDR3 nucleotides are TGTGCCAGCAGCTTATCGGCGGGACGGCAAGAGACCCAGTACTTC. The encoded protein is CASSLSAGRQETQYF.

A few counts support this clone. The CDR3 sequence is CSARMSGTGELFF. The CDR3 DNA reads as TGCAGCGCACGTATGTCGGGGACCGGGGAGCTGTTTTTT. The chain recombines TRBV29-1 with TRBJ2-2; a weak D match, TRBD2 (5 bases). CDR1 SQVTM and CDR2 ANQGSEA come from the germline V gene. Trimming removed 7 bases at V and 5 bases at J, with 14 bases between. The CDR3 loop spans 13 amino acids.

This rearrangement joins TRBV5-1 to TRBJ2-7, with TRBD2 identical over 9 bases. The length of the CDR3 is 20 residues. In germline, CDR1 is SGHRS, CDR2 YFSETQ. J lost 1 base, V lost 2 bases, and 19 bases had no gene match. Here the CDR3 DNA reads TGCGCCAGCAGCTTTGGGGGGGGCGGGAGGGCCAATTACCTATCCTACGAGCAGTACTTC. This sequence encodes CASSFGGGGRANYLSYEQYF. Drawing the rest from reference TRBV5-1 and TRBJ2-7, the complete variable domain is KAGVTQTPRYLIKTRGQQVTLSCSPISGHRSVSWYQQTPGQGLQFLFEYFSETQRNKGNFPGRFSGRQFSNSRSEMNVSTLELGDSALYLCASSFGGGGRANYLSYEQYFGPGTRLTVT.

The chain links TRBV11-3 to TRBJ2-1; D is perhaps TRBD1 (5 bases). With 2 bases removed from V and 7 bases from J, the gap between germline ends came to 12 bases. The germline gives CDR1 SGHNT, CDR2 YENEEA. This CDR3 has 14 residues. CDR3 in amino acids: CASSLNGYRNEQFF. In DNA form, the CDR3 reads TGTGCCAGCAGCTTAAACGGTTACAGGAATGAGCAGTTCTTC.

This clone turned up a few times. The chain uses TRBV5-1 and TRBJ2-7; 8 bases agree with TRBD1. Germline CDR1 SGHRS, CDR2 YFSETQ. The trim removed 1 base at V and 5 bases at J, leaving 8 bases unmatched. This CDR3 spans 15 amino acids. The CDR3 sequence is CASSLPGTGVDEQYF. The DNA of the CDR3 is TGCGCCAGCAGCTTGCCCGGGACAGGCGTCGACGAGCAGTACTTC.

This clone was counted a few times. The CDR3 DNA reads as TGCGCCAGCAGCTTGGCCAGGGCTTACTCCTACAATGAGCAGTTCTTC. Its protein product is CASSLARAYSYNEQFF. The chain couples TRBV5-1 to TRBJ2-1; TRBD1 might be the D (5 bases). Germline CDR1 and CDR2: SGHRS and YFSETQ. V was clipped by 0 bases and J by 0 bases, with 10 bases between them. This CDR3 contains 16 residues.

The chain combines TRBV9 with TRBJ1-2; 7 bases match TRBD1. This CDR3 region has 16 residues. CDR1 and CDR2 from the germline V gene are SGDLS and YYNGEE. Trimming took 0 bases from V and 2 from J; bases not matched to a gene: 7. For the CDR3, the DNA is TGTGCCAGCAGCGTAGGGAGACAGGGAGGAAACTATGGCTACACCTTC. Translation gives CASSVGRQGGNYGYTF.

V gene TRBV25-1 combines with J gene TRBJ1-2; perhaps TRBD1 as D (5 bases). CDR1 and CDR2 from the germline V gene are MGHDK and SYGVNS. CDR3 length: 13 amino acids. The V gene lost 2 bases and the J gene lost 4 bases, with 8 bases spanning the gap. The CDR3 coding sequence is TGTGCCAGCAGTGAACCAGGGCCCTATGGCTACACCTTC. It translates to CASSEPGPYGYTF.

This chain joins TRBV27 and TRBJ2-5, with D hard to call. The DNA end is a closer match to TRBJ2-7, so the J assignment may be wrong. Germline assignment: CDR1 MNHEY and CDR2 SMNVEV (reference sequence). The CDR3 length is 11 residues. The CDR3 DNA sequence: TGTGCCAGCAGAAGCCTATACGAGCAGTACTTC. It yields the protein CASRSLYEQYF.

CDR3 sequence: CASIGGTSGRSPDTQYF. DNA of the CDR3: TGTGCCAGTATCGGTGGAACTAGCGGGAGGTCCCCAGATACGCAGTATTTT. V is TRBV19 and J is TRBJ2-3, with 12 positions matching TRBD2. Looked up from germline, CDR1 is LNHDA and CDR2 is SQIVND (reference sequence). The junction had 12 bases not matched to a gene; V was cut back by 7 bases and J by 4 bases. The CDR3 spans 17 residues.

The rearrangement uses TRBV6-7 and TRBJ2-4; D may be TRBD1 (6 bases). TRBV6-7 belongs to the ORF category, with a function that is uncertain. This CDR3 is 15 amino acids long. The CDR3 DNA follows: TGTGTCGCACAGGGACGGAGGCTTCCCAAAAACATTCAGTACTTC. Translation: CVAQGRRLPKNIQYF.

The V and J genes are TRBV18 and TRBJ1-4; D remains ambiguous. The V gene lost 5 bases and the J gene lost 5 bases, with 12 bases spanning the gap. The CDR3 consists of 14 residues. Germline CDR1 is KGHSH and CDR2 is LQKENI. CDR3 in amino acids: CASSESRANEKLFF. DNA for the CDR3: TGTGCCAGCTCAGAAAGCCGTGCAAATGAAAAACTGTTTTTT.

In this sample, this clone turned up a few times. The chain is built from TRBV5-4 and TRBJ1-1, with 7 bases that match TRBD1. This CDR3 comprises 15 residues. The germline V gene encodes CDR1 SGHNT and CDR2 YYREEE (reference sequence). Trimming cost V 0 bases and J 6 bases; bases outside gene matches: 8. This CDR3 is CASSLGARQGAEAFF. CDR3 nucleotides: TGTGCCAGCAGCTTGGGTGCTAGGCAGGGGGCTGAAGCTTTCTTT.

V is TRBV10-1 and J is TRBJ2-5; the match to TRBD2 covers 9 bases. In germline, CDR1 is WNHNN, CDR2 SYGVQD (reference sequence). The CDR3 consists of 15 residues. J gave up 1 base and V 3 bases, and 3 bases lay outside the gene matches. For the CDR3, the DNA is TGCGCCAGCAGTGAAGATAGCGGGAGCCAAGAGACCCAGTACTTC. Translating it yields CASSEDSGSQETQYF.

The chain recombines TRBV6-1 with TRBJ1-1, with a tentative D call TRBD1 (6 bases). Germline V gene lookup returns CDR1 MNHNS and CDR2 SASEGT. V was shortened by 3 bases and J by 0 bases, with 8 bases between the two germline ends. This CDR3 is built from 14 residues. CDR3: CASSEQGLNTEAFF. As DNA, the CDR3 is TGTGCCAGCAGTGAGCAGGGGCTGAACACTGAAGCTTTCTTT.

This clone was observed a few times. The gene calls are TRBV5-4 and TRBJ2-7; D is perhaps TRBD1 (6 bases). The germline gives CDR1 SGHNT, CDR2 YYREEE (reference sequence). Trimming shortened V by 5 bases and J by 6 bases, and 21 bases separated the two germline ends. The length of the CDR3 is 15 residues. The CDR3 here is CASRATGHPKPEQYF. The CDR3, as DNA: TGTGCCAGCAGGGCCACGGGACACCCTAAACCCGAGCAGTACTTC.

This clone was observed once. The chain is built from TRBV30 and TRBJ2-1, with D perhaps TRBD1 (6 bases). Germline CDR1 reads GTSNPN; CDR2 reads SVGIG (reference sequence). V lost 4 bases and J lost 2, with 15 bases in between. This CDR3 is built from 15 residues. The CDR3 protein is CAWNIQGLAYNEQFF. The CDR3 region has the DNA TGTGCCTGGAATATACAGGGTTTGGCCTACAATGAGCAGTTCTTC.

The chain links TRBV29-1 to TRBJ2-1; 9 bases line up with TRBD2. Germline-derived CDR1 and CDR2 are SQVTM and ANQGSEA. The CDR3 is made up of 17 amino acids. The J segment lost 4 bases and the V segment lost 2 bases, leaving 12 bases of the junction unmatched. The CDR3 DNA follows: TGCAGCGTTGAATCGGGCTTAGGACTAGCGATTTACAATGAGCAGTTCTTC. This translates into CSVESGLGLAIYNEQFF.

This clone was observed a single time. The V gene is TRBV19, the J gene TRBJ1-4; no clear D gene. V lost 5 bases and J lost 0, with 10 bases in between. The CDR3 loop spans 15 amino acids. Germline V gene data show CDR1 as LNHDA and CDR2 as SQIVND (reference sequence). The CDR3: CASSPSGATNEKLFF. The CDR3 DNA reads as TGTGCCAGTAGTCCGTCCGGAGCAACTAATGAAAAACTGTTTTTT.

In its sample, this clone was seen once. CDR3 loop: CASSSLNRTGRDYGYTF. DNA of the CDR3: TGTGCCAGCAGCTCACTAAACCGGACAGGGCGTGACTATGGCTACACCTTC. The chain has TRBV11-2 and TRBJ1-2; 8 nucleotides line up with TRBD1. Germline assignment: CDR1 SGHAT and CDR2 FQNNGV. The CDR3 length is 17 residues. Unmatched junction bases numbered 13, after V lost 4 bases and J lost 3 bases.

The CDR3 DNA reads as TGCGCCAGCAGCTCTCCGGGACTAGCGGGAGATAATGGGACCCAGTACTTC. Its translation: CASSSPGLAGDNGTQYF. The chain has TRBV5-1 and TRBJ2-5, with 14 bases that match TRBD2. The germline V gene encodes CDR1 SGHRS and CDR2 YFSETQ. CDR3 size: 17 residues. The ends lost 3 bases at V and 7 bases at J; junction bases unmatched: 11.

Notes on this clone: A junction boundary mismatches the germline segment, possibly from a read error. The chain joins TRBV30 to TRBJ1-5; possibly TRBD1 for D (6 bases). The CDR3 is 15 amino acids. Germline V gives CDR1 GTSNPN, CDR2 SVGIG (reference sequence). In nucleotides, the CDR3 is TGTGCCTGGACCCAAAGGGGGGGCCAGCATCAGCCCCAGAATTTT. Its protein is CAWTQRGGQHQPQNF.

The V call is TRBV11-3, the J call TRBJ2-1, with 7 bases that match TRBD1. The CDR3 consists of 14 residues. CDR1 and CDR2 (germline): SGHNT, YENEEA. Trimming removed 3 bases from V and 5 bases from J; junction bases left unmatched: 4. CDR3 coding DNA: TGTGCCAGCAGCTTCTTGGGACAGAACAATGAGCAGTTCTTC. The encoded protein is CASSFLGQNNEQFF.

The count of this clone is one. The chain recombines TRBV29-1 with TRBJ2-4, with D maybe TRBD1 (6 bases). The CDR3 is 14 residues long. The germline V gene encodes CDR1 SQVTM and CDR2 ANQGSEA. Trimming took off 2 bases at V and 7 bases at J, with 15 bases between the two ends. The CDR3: CSVELTGSRNIQYF. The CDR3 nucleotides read TGCAGCGTTGAACTAACAGGGTCCAGGAACATTCAGTACTTC. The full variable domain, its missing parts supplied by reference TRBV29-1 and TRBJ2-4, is SAVISQKPSRDICQRGTSLTIQCQVDSQVTMMFWYRQQPGQSLTLIATANQGSEATYESGFVIDKFPISRPNLTFSTLTVSNMSPEDSSIYLCSVELTGSRNIQYFGAGTRLSVL.

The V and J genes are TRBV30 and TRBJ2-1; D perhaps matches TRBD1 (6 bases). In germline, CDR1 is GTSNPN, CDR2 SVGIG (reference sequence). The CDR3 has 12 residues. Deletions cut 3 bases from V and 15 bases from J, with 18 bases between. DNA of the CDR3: TGTGCCTGGAGCTTAGCCGGGACATTCCGGTTCTTC. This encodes CAWSLAGTFRFF.

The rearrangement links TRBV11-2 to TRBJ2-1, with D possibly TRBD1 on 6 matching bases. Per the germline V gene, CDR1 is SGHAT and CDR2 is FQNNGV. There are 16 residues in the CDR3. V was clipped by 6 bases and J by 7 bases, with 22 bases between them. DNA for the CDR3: TGTGCCAGCAGTCCGCTAACAGGGCTCCCTACAAATGAGCAGTTCTTC. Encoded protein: CASSPLTGLPTNEQFF.

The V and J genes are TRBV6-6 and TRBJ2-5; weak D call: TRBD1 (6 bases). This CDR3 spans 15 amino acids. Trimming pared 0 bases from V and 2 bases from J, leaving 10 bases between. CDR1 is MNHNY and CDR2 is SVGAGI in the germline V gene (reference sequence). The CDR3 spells CASSYSAGVQETQYF. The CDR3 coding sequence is TGTGCCAGCAGTTACTCCGCAGGGGTTCAAGAGACCCAGTACTTC.

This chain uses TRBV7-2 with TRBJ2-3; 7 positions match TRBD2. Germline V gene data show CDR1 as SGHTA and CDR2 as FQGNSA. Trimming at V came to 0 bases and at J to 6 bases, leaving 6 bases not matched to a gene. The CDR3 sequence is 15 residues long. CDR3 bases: TGTGCCAGCAGCTTAGCCGGGACTACCTACGATACGCAGTATTTT. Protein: CASSLAGTTYDTQYF.